This TCR beta chain was recovered during a study of Graves' ophthalmopathy and Graves' hyperthyroidism. This clonotype has a handful of counts. The target antigen is unknown. Study findings and constraints: Detection in blood was also observed for most expanded thyroid clonotypes above 0.001 frequency. The model forecast ophthalmopathy progression, reaching roughly 64% sensitivity and approximately 72% specificity.

The TCR beta CDR3 regions underwent amplification from RNA transcripts. Amplification began with first-round RT-PCR using HTBI primers, then second-round multiplex PCR was performed. A single record per CDR3 protein comes from TCRdb applying MiXCR to the multiplex PCR reads. The sample lists roughly 500,000 distinct CDR3 sequences; over 13% were seen once. Fresh peripheral blood (less than 11 ml) yielded the PBMCs. The ends were cut back, 6 bases at V and 4 bases at J, with 15 bases in the middle. This CDR3 region has 13 residues. Looked up from germline, CDR1 is DFQATT and CDR2 is SNEGSKA (reference sequence).

The sequencing input was blood. The receptor's source is a woman aged 25 to 39 with Graves' ophthalmopathy. This chain connects TRBV20-1 to TRBJ2-5, with a tentative D call TRBD1 (5 bases). For the CDR3, the DNA is TGCAGTGCCACGCGGACAAGGAGAGAGACCCAGTACTTC. This encodes CSATRTRRETQYF.